The 23 T cell receptor beta chains in this list originate from one sample, sequenced in a study of cytomegalovirus exposure and HLA in healthy donors. PCR primers comprised 60 Vbeta and 13 Jbeta primers. Clones were read by immunoSEQ multiplex PCR, and TCRdb kept only the in-frame ones, dropping some. The data contain over 150,000 clones, about 83% of them singletons. The specimen sequenced was PBMCs. The receptor set was obtained from a woman in her thirties in good health and CMV-seronegative.

The rearrangement links TRBV19 to TRBJ1-3, with 7 bases aligning to TRBD1. With V trimmed by 6 bases and J by 0 bases, 2 bases remained unmatched. This CDR3 comprises 14 residues. CDR1 is LNHDA and CDR2 is SQIVND in the germline V gene (reference sequence). The CDR3: CASSRGSSGNTIYF. The DNA for the CDR3 is TGTGCCAGTAGCAGGGGGAGCTCTGGAAACACCATATATTTT.

The CDR3, as DNA: TGTGCCAGCAGTTTGGTCGCGGGAGGGCCGCGAACCGGGGAGCTGTTTTTT. Translation: CASSLVAGGPRTGELFF. J is TRBJ2-2 and V is TRBV28; 9 nucleotides match TRBD2. The CDR3 length is 17 residues. V lost 3 bases to trimming and J lost 5 bases; unmatched junction nucleotides: 10. Per germline, CDR1 MDHEN and CDR2 SYDVKM.

The J gene is TRBJ2-4, the V gene TRBV28; D is uncertain. Germline V CDR1 and CDR2: MDHEN, SYDVKM. V shed 1 base and J shed 2 bases, with 9 bases lying between them. CDR3 length: 15 residues. Here the CDR3 reads CASSLLQRTKNIQYF. CDR3 DNA: TGTGCCAGCAGTTTATTGCAGCGAACCAAAAACATTCAGTACTTC. Looking up the rest from reference TRBV28 and TRBJ2-4 gives the full variable domain: DVKVTQSSRYLVKRTGEKVFLECVQDMDHENMFWYRQDPGLGLRLIYFSYDVKMKEKGDIPEGYSVSREKKERFSLILESASTNQTSMYLCASSLLQRTKNIQYFGAGTRLSVL.

The chain uses TRBV2 and TRBJ2-5; D is perhaps TRBD2 (5 bases). CDR1 SNHLY and CDR2 FYNNEI come from the germline V gene. The V and J ends lost 6 bases and 1 base respectively, with 9 bases between them. CDR3 size: 13 residues. The CDR3 DNA sequence: TGTGCCAGCAGGTCTAGCACCCAAGAGACCCAGTACTTC. It yields the protein CASRSSTQETQYF.

The chain has TRBV29-1 and TRBJ2-3; 13 bases fit TRBD2. The CDR3 length is 18 residues. CDR1 SQVTM and CDR2 ANQGSEA come from the germline V gene. J was trimmed by 1 base and V by 5 bases; bases with no gene match: 12. The CDR3 DNA reads TGCAGCGTTCTAGGGTGGACTAGCGGGAGCGGAGGCACAGATACGCAGTATTTT. Protein sequence: CSVLGWTSGSGGTDTQYF.

The chain recombines TRBV12-1 with TRBJ1-1; the table's TRBD1 call for D was not verified on the DNA. TRBV12-1 is assigned pseudogene status. This CDR3 is built from 14 residues. The DNA for the CDR3 is TGTGCCAGCAGCCCACTCCGACAGGGGGGTGAAGCTTTCTTT. Its translation: CASSPLRQGGEAFF.

This clone has just a few counts. V and J are TRBV5-1 and TRBJ2-7, with D possibly matching TRBD2 (6 bases). The CDR3 runs 12 residues. The V end lost 1 base, the J end lost 5 bases, and 7 bases lay between the germline ends. CDR1 and CDR2 (germline): SGHRS, YFSETQ. Here the CDR3 DNA reads TGCGCCAGCAGCTTGCTAGCGAACGAGCAGTACTTC. Translating gives CASSLLANEQYF.

The J gene is TRBJ2-1, the V gene TRBV5-6; tentatively, D is TRBD1 (5 bases). V was shortened by 4 bases and J by 0 bases, with 14 bases between the two germline ends. Germline values: CDR1 SGHDT, CDR2 YYEEEE. This CDR3 has 16 residues. CDR3: CASSAPQASSYNEQFF. Written as DNA, the CDR3 is TGTGCCAGCAGCGCGCCACAGGCGAGCTCCTACAATGAGCAGTTCTTC. Variable domain in full (rest from reference TRBV5-6 and TRBJ2-1): DAGVTQSPTHLIKTRGQQVTLRCSPKSGHDTVSWYQQALGQGPQFIFQYYEEEERQRGNFPDRFSGHQFPNYSSELNVNALLLGDSALYLCASSAPQASSYNEQFFGPGTRLTVL.

The chain links TRBV18 to TRBJ2-7; D call uncertain. Germline V CDR1 and CDR2: KGHSH, LQKENI. The CDR3 has 13 residues. Trimming removed 1 base from V and 2 bases from J, with 6 bases in between. The CDR3 region is CASSPRTTYEQYF. The CDR3 nucleotides are TGTGCCAGCTCACCACGCACTACCTACGAGCAGTACTTC.

The CDR3 loop reads CASSLGAVTSNQPQHF. The DNA of the CDR3 is TGTGCCAGCAGCTTGGGGGCAGTCACTAGCAATCAGCCCCAGCATTTT. This sequence joins TRBV7-8 and TRBJ1-5, with D maybe TRBD1 (6 bases). The CDR3 is made up of 16 amino acids. Trimming shortened V by 3 bases and J by 0 bases, and 12 bases separated the two germline ends. Germline lookup yields CDR1 SGHVS and CDR2 FQNEAQ.

The chain carries TRBV19 and TRBJ1-2; D unclear. V lost 1 base and J 3 bases, leaving 6 bases between the germline ends. Germline V gene data show CDR1 as LNHDA and CDR2 as SQIVND (reference sequence). The CDR3 extends over 13 amino acids. CDR3 DNA sequence: TGTGCCAGTAGTATAGTGGCGGACTATGGCTACACCTTC. Its protein product is CASSIVADYGYTF.

V is TRBV5-1 and J is TRBJ2-3, with a weak D call TRBD2 (7 bases). The V end was cut by 0 bases, the J end by 6 bases, with 14 bases between. CDR3 length equals 15 residues. Germline V gives CDR1 SGHRS, CDR2 YFSETQ. The CDR3 here is CASSLGSGGPDTQYF. The CDR3 coding sequence is TGCGCCAGCAGCTTGGGTTCCGGGGGGCCGGATACGCAGTATTTT.

For the CDR3, the DNA is TGCGCCAGCAGCTGGGGACATCAGAACACCGGGGAGCTGTTTTTT. Translated, it gives CASSWGHQNTGELFF. This chain uses TRBV5-1 with TRBJ2-2; D might be TRBD1 (6 bases). Germline assignment: CDR1 SGHRS and CDR2 YFSETQ. The V end lost 3 bases, the J end lost 1 base, and 10 bases lay between the germline ends. CDR3 length equals 15 residues.

CDR3 nucleotides: TGTGCCAGCAGTGAAGCTCGGGACAGGGGTCATGGCTACACCTTC. It codes for CASSEARDRGHGYTF. The chain is built from TRBV2 and TRBJ1-2, with 10 bases identical to TRBD1. From germline, CDR1 is SNHLY and CDR2 FYNNEI. The CDR3 has 15 residues. V trimming: 0 bases; J trimming: 6 bases; junction bases outside the gene matches: 4.

The V call is TRBV10-2, the J call TRBJ1-5; 8 bases fit TRBD1. CDR3 length: 13 residues. V dropped 8 bases and J dropped 4; count of bases not matched to a gene: 4. Per the germline V gene, CDR1 is WSHSY and CDR2 is SAAADI. Written as DNA, the CDR3 is TGCGCCAGCCGACAGGGGATAAATCAGCCCCAGCATTTT. The encoded protein is CASRQGINQPQHF.

V usage is TRBV7-9 and J usage is TRBJ2-5; possibly TRBD2 for D (5 bases). Trimming took off 1 base at V and 5 bases at J, with 17 bases between the two ends. The length of the CDR3 is 16 residues. CDR1 is SEHNR and CDR2 is FQNEAQ in the germline V gene (reference sequence). DNA for the CDR3: TGTGCCAGCAGCTTAGGCGTTGTGTCAGCGGAGGAGACCCAGTACTTC. The encoded protein is CASSLGVVSAEETQYF.

This sequence joins TRBV6-5 and TRBJ1-2; D is undetermined. Germline CDR1 is MNHEY and CDR2 is SVGAGI. The CDR3 is 13 residues long. Trimming left V 0 bases short and J 5 bases short, with 7 bases between. CDR3 region: CASSYSFLYGYTF. CDR3 DNA sequence: TGTGCCAGCAGTTACTCGTTCTTATATGGCTACACCTTC.

Comments on this clone: The junction departs from the called germline gene at one end, perhaps through a read error. The chain carries TRBV29-1 and TRBJ2-1, with 7 bases fitting TRBD1. CDR3 length: 15 amino acids. Germline V gives CDR1 SQVTM, CDR2 ANQGSEA. CDR3: CSVEGGRSSYNEQFF. As DNA, the CDR3 is TGCAGCGTCGAAGGGGGCAGGAGCTCCTACAATGAGCAGTTCTTC.

This clone was seen a handful of times. The CDR3 sequence: CASASEFLNTEAFF. The CDR3 DNA is TGTGCCAGCGCCTCGGAGTTTCTGAACACTGAAGCTTTCTTT. The V gene is TRBV6-5, the J gene TRBJ1-1; D uncertain. The V and J ends lost 8 bases and 0 bases respectively, with 13 bases between them. Germline CDR1 and CDR2: MNHEY and SVGAGI. This CDR3 has 14 amino acids.

The genes are TRBV7-2 and TRBJ2-7; 8 nucleotides match TRBD1. The CDR3 loop spans 15 amino acids. V trimming: 0 bases; J trimming: 5 bases; junction bases outside the gene matches: 6. Germline CDR1 is SGHTA and CDR2 is FQGNSA. The CDR3 loop is CASSLARQGANEQYF. The CDR3 DNA sequence: TGTGCCAGCAGCTTAGCCAGGCAGGGGGCTAACGAGCAGTACTTC.

The chain employs TRBV7-3 and TRBJ2-5; 7 bases match TRBD1. The CDR3 length is 14 residues. Germline V gene lookup returns CDR1 SGHTA and CDR2 FQGTGA. V was pared by 2 bases and J by 5 bases, with 5 bases of the junction left unmatched. Written as DNA, the CDR3 is TGTGCCAGCAGCTTAGAAGGGGGCGAGGAGACCCAGTACTTC. It yields the protein CASSLEGGEETQYF.

This chain connects TRBV12-5 to TRBJ2-4, with D tentatively TRBD1 (6 bases). V lost 4 bases and J lost 0, with 19 bases in between. Per the germline V gene, CDR1 is LGHNT and CDR2 is FRNRAP. This CDR3 spans 18 amino acids. The DNA for the CDR3 is TGTGCTAGTGGTTCCAACGACAGGCCCCACTTAGCCAAAAACATTCAGTACTTC. Translated: CASGSNDRPHLAKNIQYF.

A few counts support this clone. The chain is built from TRBV7-9 and TRBJ1-1; TRBD1 agrees at 7 bases. CDR1 and CDR2 from the germline V gene are SEHNR and FQNEAQ (reference sequence). The V segment lost 2 bases and the J segment 3 bases; nucleotides outside the gene matches: 9. The CDR3 spans 16 residues. CDR3 DNA: TGTGCCAGCAGCTTATTAGACAGGGATAGGGACACTGAAGCTTTCTTT. Its translation: CASSLLDRDRDTEAFF.